The 16 T cell receptor beta chains below come from one sample, sequenced in a study of shared clonotypes between healthy human individuals. The assay was immunoSEQ multiplex PCR, and TCRdb's table has in-frame clones only and misses some. The table lists about 1.1 million clones, roughly 74% of them singletons, with approximately 0.52% in the top ten. The sequenced sample consisted of memory CD4+ T cells from PBMCs. Subset here: CD45RA-negative fraction. Source of these receptors: a man between 18 and 35 years old in good health. Some clones in this sample may be carry-over from other donors' samples.

The chain has TRBV9 and TRBJ1-1, with 8 bases lining up with TRBD1. With 4 bases clipped from V and 3 bases from J, the junction kept 8 bases outside the gene matches. From germline, CDR1 is SGDLS and CDR2 YYNGEE. CDR3 length equals 15 residues. Written as DNA, the CDR3 is TGTGCCAGCAGCATCCCCCAGGGGGCGGACACTGAAGCTTTCTTT. It specifies CASSIPQGADTEAFF.

This sequence joins TRBV6-6 and TRBJ2-3, with a weak D call TRBD2 (5 bases). In germline, CDR1 is MNHNY, CDR2 SVGAGI (reference sequence). V was cut by 7 bases and J by 6 bases, with 17 bases left in between. The CDR3 covers 14 residues. The CDR3 is CASKEDPGVDTQYF. For the CDR3, the DNA is TGTGCCAGCAAAGAGGACCCCGGGGTTGATACGCAGTATTTT.

Many counts were recorded for this clone. The rearrangement uses TRBV4-1 and TRBJ2-2; 10 nucleotides match TRBD2. Losses at the gene ends were 1 base for V and 3 bases for J; bases not matched to a gene: 5. Germline CDR1 reads MGHRA; CDR2 reads YSYEKL. This CDR3 is built from 17 residues. For the CDR3, the DNA is TGCGCCAGCAGCCAAGGTGGACTAGCGGACGACACCGGGGAGCTGTTTTTT. Residues: CASSQGGLADDTGELFF.

The gene calls are TRBV7-9 and TRBJ1-4, with D hard to call. Trimming took 6 bases from V and 4 from J, leaving 15 bases between them. This CDR3 contains 15 residues. Germline CDR1 reads SEHNR; CDR2 reads FQNEAQ (reference sequence). DNA of the CDR3: TGTGCCAGCAGTAACCTCGGGGAGGGTAATGAAAAACTGTTTTTT. This codes for CASSNLGEGNEKLFF.

The chain joins TRBV11-2 to TRBJ2-3, with D hard to call. This CDR3 has 14 amino acids. Germline loops: CDR1 SGHAT, CDR2 FQNNGV. V was trimmed by 7 bases and J by 6 bases, leaving 17 bases between them. CDR3 in DNA: TGTGCCAGCACCCCAGCCGGGCCGAGGGATACGCAGTATTTT. It codes for CASTPAGPRDTQYF.

The V gene is TRBV28, the J gene TRBJ1-3, with D maybe TRBD1 (6 bases). Trimming stripped 8 bases from V and 0 bases from J, with 17 bases between. This CDR3 has 16 residues. From germline, CDR1 is MDHEN and CDR2 SYDVKM. In DNA, the CDR3 is TGTGCCAGCGGGTCGGGACACCATCCCTCTGGAAACACCATATATTTT. Translation gives CASGSGHHPSGNTIYF.

The table lists this clone with a count of one. The CDR3 bases are TGTGCCAGCAGCTTGGGGGGACCCGTCTACAATGAGCAGTTCTTC. This codes for CASSLGGPVYNEQFF. This rearrangement joins TRBV11-3 to TRBJ2-1; tentative D call: TRBD2 (6 bases). The germline V gene encodes CDR1 SGHNT and CDR2 YENEEA. V lost 3 bases, J lost 3 bases, and 12 bases lay in between. The CDR3 sequence is 15 residues long.

The chain links TRBV29-1 to TRBJ2-3; D is tentatively TRBD1 or TRBD2 (6 bases each). The CDR3 sequence is 14 residues long. Germline V gene lookup returns CDR1 SQVTM and CDR2 ANQGSEA. V lost 5 bases to trimming and J lost 0 bases, with 12 bases between them. CDR3 sequence reads: CSVSWGASTDTQYF. The CDR3 region has the DNA TGCAGCGTTAGTTGGGGGGCCAGCACAGATACGCAGTATTTT.

This clone was recorded a few times. J is TRBJ2-1 and V is TRBV10-3; perhaps TRBD2 as D (6 bases). CDR3 length: 15 amino acids. CDR1 and CDR2 (germline): ENHRY, SYGVKD. The ends were cut back, 5 bases at V and 0 bases at J, with 11 bases in the middle. CDR3 amino acids: CAISNAGSSYNEQFF. In nucleotides, the CDR3 is TGTGCCATCAGTAACGCGGGGAGCTCCTACAATGAGCAGTTCTTC.

V usage is TRBV25-1 and J usage is TRBJ1-4; no reliable D call. The CDR3 length is 14 residues. Germline values: CDR1 MGHDK, CDR2 SYGVNS. Trimming took 3 bases from V and 7 from J, leaving 12 bases between them. Here the CDR3 DNA reads TGTGCCAGCAGTGATCTCGGTCGGGGTGAAAAACTGTTTTTT. Encoded protein: CASSDLGRGEKLFF.

This chain connects TRBV28 to TRBJ2-7; possibly TRBD2 for D (6 bases). The CDR3 contains 13 residues. The V end lost 11 bases, the J end lost 2 bases, and 16 bases lay between the germline ends. CDR1 and CDR2 (germline): MDHEN, SYDVKM. The CDR3 region has the DNA TGTGCCTCGCGGGGCGGGATTACCTACGAGCAGTACTTC. This translates into CASRGGITYEQYF.

As DNA, the CDR3 is TGTGCCAGCAGCTTAGTATATACTTCAAGGCAGCCCCAGCATTTT. The encoded protein is CASSLVYTSRQPQHF. The rearrangement uses TRBV7-2 and TRBJ1-5; D uncertain. CDR1 and CDR2 from the germline V gene are SGHTA and FQGNSA. V dropped 1 base and J dropped 7 bases, with 14 bases sitting between them. The CDR3 totals 15 residues.

V usage is TRBV2 and J usage is TRBJ1-4; perhaps TRBD1 as D (5 bases). This CDR3 comprises 12 residues. Germline CDR1 SNHLY, CDR2 FYNNEI. The germline V and J ends were trimmed by 10 bases and 8 bases, with 14 bases remaining between them. CDR3 sequence: CATSGFEEKLFF. In DNA form, the CDR3 reads TGTGCCACCTCAGGGTTTGAAGAAAAACTGTTTTTT.

J is TRBJ2-7 and V is TRBV28; a possible D gene is TRBD2 (6 bases). The CDR3 spans 13 residues. Germline V lookup: CDR1 MDHEN, CDR2 SYDVKM. Trimming removed 2 bases from V and 10 bases from J, with 15 bases in between. The CDR3 region is CASSLGTHVEQYF. CDR3 sequence (DNA): TGTGCCAGCAGTTTAGGGACTCATGTCGAACAGTACTTC. The whole variable domain, remainder taken from reference TRBV28 and TRBJ2-7, is DVKVTQSSRYLVKRTGEKVFLECVQDMDHENMFWYRQDPGLGLRLIYFSYDVKMKEKGDIPEGYSVSREKKERFSLILESASTNQTSMYLCASSLGTHVEQYFGPGTRLTVT.

The chain links TRBV5-6 to TRBJ2-7; D tentatively fits TRBD1 or TRBD2 (5 bases each). CDR1 and CDR2 (germline): SGHDT, YYEEEE. This CDR3 is 15 amino acids long. V lost 4 bases to trimming and J lost 2 bases, with 16 bases between them. The CDR3 DNA is TGTGCCAGCAGCCCGGCTGGCAGAGGGGCCTACGAGCAGTACTTC. Translated: CASSPAGRGAYEQYF.

The chain employs TRBV21-1 and TRBJ1-4; the table gives TRBD1 as D, unverified against the DNA. TRBV21-1 is recorded as a pseudogene. The CDR3 is 20 residues long. In nucleotides, the CDR3 is TGTGCCAGCAGCAAAGCCTATCGTACAGTGTGTCGCTCAACTAATGAAAAACTGTTTTTT. Protein: CASSKAYRTVCRSTNEKLFF.